A single sample gave rise to the 21 T cell receptor beta chains below, sequenced in a study of OX40 agonist ivuxolimab in advanced cancers. TCRdb's copy holds only in-frame clones and misses some; the assay was immunoSEQ multiplex PCR. The table includes 40,000 or so clones, roughly 80% detected once. The source was CD4+ or CD8+ T cells sorted from blood, collected in a trial of the OX40 agonist ivuxolimab. The receptors shown here come from an adult with an advanced solid tumor such as melanoma, head and neck, liver or kidney cancer.

The chain combines TRBV6-5 with TRBJ2-2; TRBD1 aligns across 8 bases. Germline loops: CDR1 MNHEY, CDR2 SVGAGI. The CDR3 loop spans 15 amino acids. V lost 6 bases and J lost 5; bases outside the gene matches: 8. For the CDR3, the DNA is TGTGCCAGCAGACCCTCAGGGGGCTTAACCGGGGAGCTGTTTTTT. Its protein is CASRPSGGLTGELFF.

The sample holds one count of this clone. The rearrangement links TRBV5-6 to TRBJ1-2; 11 bases map to TRBD1. V lost 3 bases and J lost 2; bases outside the gene matches: 3. Germline CDR1 SGHDT, CDR2 YYEEEE. The CDR3 is 15 amino acids. The CDR3 coding sequence is TGTGCCAGCAGCTCCCGGGACAGGGGGAACTATGGCTACACCTTC. Translation: CASSSRDRGNYGYTF.

This clone was counted ten times or more. The genes are TRBV28 and TRBJ2-7; 8 nucleotides match TRBD2. The CDR3 spans 14 residues. In germline, CDR1 is MDHEN, CDR2 SYDVKM. V lost 8 bases to trimming and J lost 4 bases; unmatched junction nucleotides: 10. Here the CDR3 reads CASWERGRSYEQYF. CDR3 coding DNA: TGTGCCAGCTGGGAGCGGGGGAGAAGTTACGAGCAGTACTTC.

This chain connects TRBV11-2 to TRBJ2-3; D may be TRBD1 (5 bases). Germline V gene lookup returns CDR1 SGHAT and CDR2 FQNNGV. This CDR3 contains 18 residues. V was cut by 1 base and J by 6 bases, with 23 bases left in between. The CDR3 coding sequence is TGTGCCAGCAGCTTAGTTCGGTGGCAGGGATATCTGATGGATACGCAGTATTTT. Its translation: CASSLVRWQGYLMDTQYF.

The gene calls are TRBV7-8 and TRBJ1-1; D unclear. The germline V gene has CDR1 SGHVS and CDR2 FQNEAQ. Between the trimmed V and J ends, which lost 4 bases and 1 base, there was a span of 10 bases. This CDR3 contains 14 residues. Here the CDR3 reads CASSWTDGNTEAFF. As DNA, the CDR3 is TGTGCCAGCAGCTGGACGGACGGGAACACTGAAGCTTTCTTT.

The gene calls are TRBV4-3 and TRBJ2-7; D tentatively reads TRBD1 or TRBD2 (5 bases each). Germline V gene data show CDR1 as LGHNA and CDR2 as YSLEER. V lost 0 bases and J 7 bases, leaving 10 bases between the germline ends. The CDR3 contains 13 residues. This CDR3 reads CASSQELAGEQYF. For the CDR3, the DNA is TGCGCCAGCAGCCAAGAGCTAGCAGGGGAGCAGTACTTC.

Turning to this clone: At the DNA level, this CDR3 is encoded by other sequences in the same sample as well. The chain combines TRBV27 with TRBJ2-7, with D perhaps matching TRBD2 (6 bases). This CDR3 has 15 residues. Germline loops: CDR1 MNHEY, CDR2 SMNVEV (reference sequence). V lost 2 bases and J lost 2, with 13 bases in between. Here the CDR3 reads CASSLGPSAAYEQYF. CDR3 coding DNA: TGTGCCAGCAGTTTAGGTCCTAGCGCAGCCTACGAGCAGTACTTC.

The chain has TRBV9 and TRBJ2-5; D unclear. The DNA end is more similar to TRBJ2-7, so the J call may be wrong. The germline CDR1 and CDR2 sequences are SGDLS and YYNGEE. The CDR3 loop spans 15 amino acids. CDR3: CASSVGPEPSYEQYF. The CDR3, as DNA: TGTGCCAGCAGCGTAGGTCCCGAACCCTCCTACGAGCAGTACTTC.

The chain employs TRBV28 and TRBJ1-5, with 8 positions matching TRBD1. Germline loops: CDR1 MDHEN, CDR2 SYDVKM. CDR3 length: 14 amino acids. Losses at the gene ends were 5 bases for V and 4 bases for J; bases not matched to a gene: 4. The CDR3: CASSLGQGNQPQHF. Here the CDR3 DNA reads TGTGCCAGCAGTCTCGGACAGGGTAATCAGCCCCAGCATTTT.

This chain uses TRBV28 with TRBJ2-7, with 10 bases that match TRBD2. This CDR3 has 15 amino acids. In germline, CDR1 is MDHEN, CDR2 SYDVKM. V lost 3 bases and J lost 6; bases outside the gene matches: 8. CDR3 bases: TGTGCCAGCAGTTTTTGGGCTAGCGGGAGTGGCGAGCAGTACTTC. Translating gives CASSFWASGSGEQYF.

V and J are TRBV6-6 and TRBJ1-1; 7 bases match TRBD1. The CDR3 runs to 14 residues. V lost 4 bases, J lost 5 bases, and 7 bases stayed unmatched. CDR1 is MNHNY, CDR2 SVGAGI, per germline (reference sequence). CDR3 sequence reads: CASSLQGSETEAFF. The CDR3, as DNA: TGTGCCAGCAGTTTACAGGGGAGCGAAACTGAAGCTTTCTTT.

The chain uses TRBV7-9 and TRBJ2-1; weak D call: TRBD1 (7 bases). V dropped 5 bases and J dropped 6 bases, with 14 bases sitting between them. The CDR3 spans 14 residues. Germline values: CDR1 SEHNR, CDR2 FQNEAQ (reference sequence). In nucleotides, the CDR3 is TGTGCCAGCAGCCCGACAGGGAGGTCCAATGAGCAGTTCTTC. Encoded protein: CASSPTGRSNEQFF. The full variable domain, with the rest looked up from reference TRBV7-9 and TRBJ2-1, is DTGVSQNPRHKITKRGQNVTFRCDPISEHNRLYWYRQTLGQGPEFLTYFQNEAQLEKSRLLSDRFSAERPKGSFSTLEIQRTEQGDSAMYLCASSPTGRSNEQFFGPGTRLTVL.

Concerning this clone: The junction departs from the called germline gene at one end, perhaps through a read error. The chain joins TRBV7-9 to TRBJ2-7; no definite D call. The CDR3 covers 15 residues. CDR1 and CDR2 from the germline V gene are SEHNR and FQNEAQ (reference sequence). The CDR3, as DNA: TGCGCCAGCAGCCAAGCTATTGGTAGCTCCTACGAGCAGTACTTC. This sequence encodes CASSQAIGSSYEQYF.

The chain uses TRBV11-3 and TRBJ2-2; D may be TRBD1 or TRBD2 (5 bases each). With 5 bases removed from V and 9 bases from J, the gap between germline ends came to 10 bases. The CDR3 totals 12 residues. Per the germline V gene, CDR1 is SGHNT and CDR2 is YENEEA. The CDR3 sequence is CASSPRGRELFF. CDR3 sequence (DNA): TGTGCCAGCAGCCCTCGGGGCCGGGAGCTGTTTTTT.

V usage is TRBV2 and J usage is TRBJ2-1, with a weak D call TRBD2 (7 bases). V lost 5 bases and J lost 0, with 11 bases in between. Germline-derived CDR1 and CDR2 are SNHLY and FYNNEI. This CDR3 contains 15 residues. The CDR3 coding sequence is TGTGCCAGCAGTAGGGGGGGGACCTCCTACAATGAGCAGTTCTTC. Protein sequence: CASSRGGTSYNEQFF.

The chain links TRBV7-9 to TRBJ2-3; tentatively, D is TRBD2 (7 bases). The CDR3 consists of 13 residues. Germline lookup yields CDR1 SEHNR and CDR2 FQNEAQ (reference sequence). V was cut by 5 bases and J by 7 bases, with 13 bases left in between. CDR3 sequence reads: CASSPGGRNTQYF. Here the CDR3 DNA reads TGTGCCAGCAGCCCGGGGGGCAGGAATACGCAGTATTTT.

The chain is built from TRBV27 and TRBJ2-7; tentative D call: TRBD1 (5 bases). Germline assignment: CDR1 MNHEY and CDR2 SMNVEV (reference sequence). V dropped 6 bases and J dropped 2 bases, with 11 bases sitting between them. CDR3 length: 13 amino acids. This CDR3 reads CASRSQVTYEQYF. The DNA for the CDR3 is TGTGCCAGCAGGTCACAGGTAACCTACGAGCAGTACTTC.

This chain joins TRBV6-1 and TRBJ1-6; D remains ambiguous. The length of the CDR3 is 14 residues. V was shortened by 1 base and J by 5 bases, with 6 bases between the two germline ends. In germline, CDR1 is MNHNS, CDR2 SASEGT. The CDR3: CASSEGVHNSPLHF. DNA of the CDR3: TGTGCCAGCAGTGAAGGGGTCCATAATTCACCCCTCCACTTT.

CDR3 in DNA: TGCGCCAGCAGCCAAGATGCTGTACGGGGGGCCTACGAGCAGTACTTC. This codes for CASSQDAVRGAYEQYF. The rearrangement links TRBV4-1 to TRBJ2-7; 7 bases line up with TRBD2. Germline CDR1 MGHRA, CDR2 YSYEKL. This CDR3 has 16 amino acids. J was trimmed by 2 bases and V by 0 bases; bases with no gene match: 7.

This chain uses TRBV10-3 with TRBJ1-1; 7 bases map to TRBD1. V trimming: 6 bases; J trimming: 0 bases; junction bases outside the gene matches: 4. The CDR3 runs 14 residues. Germline loops: CDR1 ENHRY, CDR2 SYGVKD. Written as DNA, the CDR3 is TGTGCCATCAGAGGGGACAGCATGAACACTGAAGCTTTCTTT. This codes for CAIRGDSMNTEAFF.

The chain links TRBV6-1 to TRBJ1-6; 8 nucleotides line up with TRBD1. The CDR3 spans 16 residues. Trimming at V came to 2 bases and at J to 10 bases, leaving 10 bases not matched to a gene. CDR1 and CDR2 from the germline V gene are MNHNS and SASEGT. The CDR3 protein is CASSESSRTGYSPLHF. In DNA, the CDR3 is TGTGCCAGCAGTGAATCATCACGGACAGGGTACTCACCCCTCCACTTT.